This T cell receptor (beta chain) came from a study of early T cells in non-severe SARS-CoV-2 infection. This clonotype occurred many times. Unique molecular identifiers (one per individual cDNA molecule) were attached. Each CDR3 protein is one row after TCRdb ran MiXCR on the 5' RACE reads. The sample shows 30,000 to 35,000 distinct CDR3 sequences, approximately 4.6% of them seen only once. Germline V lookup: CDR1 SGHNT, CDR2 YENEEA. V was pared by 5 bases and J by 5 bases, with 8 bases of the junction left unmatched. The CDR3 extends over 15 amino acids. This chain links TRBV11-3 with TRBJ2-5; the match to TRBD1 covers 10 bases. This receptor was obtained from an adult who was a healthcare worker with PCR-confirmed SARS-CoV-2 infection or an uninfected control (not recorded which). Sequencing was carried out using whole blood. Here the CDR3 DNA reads TGTGCCAGCAGCGCGGCCGGGACAGGGGACGAGACCCAGTACTTC. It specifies CASSAAGTGDETQYF.